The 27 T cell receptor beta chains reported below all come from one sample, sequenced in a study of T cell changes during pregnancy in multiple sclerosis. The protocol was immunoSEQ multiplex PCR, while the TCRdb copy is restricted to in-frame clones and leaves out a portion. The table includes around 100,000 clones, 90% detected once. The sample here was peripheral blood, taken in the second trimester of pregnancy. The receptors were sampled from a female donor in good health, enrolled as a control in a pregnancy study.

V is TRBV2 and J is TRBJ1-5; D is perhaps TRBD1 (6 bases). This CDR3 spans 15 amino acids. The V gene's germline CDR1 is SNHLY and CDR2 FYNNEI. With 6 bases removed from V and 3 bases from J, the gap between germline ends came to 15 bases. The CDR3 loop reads CASRDSYLSNQPQHF. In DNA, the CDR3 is TGTGCCAGCAGGGACAGCTACCTTTCCAATCAGCCCCAGCATTTT.

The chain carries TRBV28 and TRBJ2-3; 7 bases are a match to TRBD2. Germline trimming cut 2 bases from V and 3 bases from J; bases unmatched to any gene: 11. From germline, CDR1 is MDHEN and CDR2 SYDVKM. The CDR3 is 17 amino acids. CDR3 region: CASSLGVREVKTDTQYF. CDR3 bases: TGTGCCAGCAGTTTAGGCGTACGGGAGGTAAAGACAGATACGCAGTATTTT.

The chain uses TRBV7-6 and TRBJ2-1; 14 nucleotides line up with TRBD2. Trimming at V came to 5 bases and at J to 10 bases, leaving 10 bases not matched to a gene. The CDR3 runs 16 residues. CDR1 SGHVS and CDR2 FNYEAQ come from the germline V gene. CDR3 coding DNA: TGTGCCAGCAGCGACCGACTAGCGGGGGGGCCGAACGAGCAGTTCTTC. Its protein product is CASSDRLAGGPNEQFF.

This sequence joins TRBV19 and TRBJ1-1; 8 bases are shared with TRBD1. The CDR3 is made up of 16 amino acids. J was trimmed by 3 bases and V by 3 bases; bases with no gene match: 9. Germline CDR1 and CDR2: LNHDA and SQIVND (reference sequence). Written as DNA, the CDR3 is TGTGCCAGTAGTATGGGCAGGGGGCCGGAGGACACTGAAGCTTTCTTT. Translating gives CASSMGRGPEDTEAFF.

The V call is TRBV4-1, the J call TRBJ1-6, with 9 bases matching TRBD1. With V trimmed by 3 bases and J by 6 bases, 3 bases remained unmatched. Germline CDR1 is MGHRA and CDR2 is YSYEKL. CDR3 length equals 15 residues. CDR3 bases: TGCGCCAGCAGCCAGACAGGGGGAGGTAATTCACCCCTCCACTTT. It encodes CASSQTGGGNSPLHF.

CDR3 sequence reads: CASSRQGYNQPQHF. CDR3 coding DNA: TGTGCCAGCTCACGTCAGGGATACAATCAGCCCCAGCATTTT. V usage is TRBV18 and J usage is TRBJ1-5; TRBD1 is a possible D gene (5 bases). The CDR3 loop spans 14 amino acids. CDR1 KGHSH and CDR2 LQKENI come from the germline V gene. V dropped 4 bases and J dropped 3 bases, with 10 bases sitting between them.

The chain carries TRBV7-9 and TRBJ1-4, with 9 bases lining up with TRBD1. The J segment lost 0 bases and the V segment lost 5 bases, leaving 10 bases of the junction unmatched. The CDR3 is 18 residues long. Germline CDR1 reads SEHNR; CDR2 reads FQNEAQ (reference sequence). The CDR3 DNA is TGTGCCAGCAGCCCGGGGACAGGGAGTCAGGCAACTAATGAAAAACTGTTTTTT. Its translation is CASSPGTGSQATNEKLFF.

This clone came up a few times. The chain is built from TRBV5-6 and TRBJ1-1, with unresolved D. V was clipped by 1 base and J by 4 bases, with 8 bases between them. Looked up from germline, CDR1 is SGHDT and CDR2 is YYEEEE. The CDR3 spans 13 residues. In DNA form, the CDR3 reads TGTGCCAGCAGCTTGCACGGTATCACTGAAGCTTTCTTT. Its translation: CASSLHGITEAFF.

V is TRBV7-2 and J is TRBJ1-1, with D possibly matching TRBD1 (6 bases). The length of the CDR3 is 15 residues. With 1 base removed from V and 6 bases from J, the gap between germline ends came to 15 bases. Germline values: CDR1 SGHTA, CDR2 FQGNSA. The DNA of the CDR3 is TGTGCCAGCAGCTTAGACGGGTACAGGGCGGCTGAAGCTTTCTTT. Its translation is CASSLDGYRAAEAFF.

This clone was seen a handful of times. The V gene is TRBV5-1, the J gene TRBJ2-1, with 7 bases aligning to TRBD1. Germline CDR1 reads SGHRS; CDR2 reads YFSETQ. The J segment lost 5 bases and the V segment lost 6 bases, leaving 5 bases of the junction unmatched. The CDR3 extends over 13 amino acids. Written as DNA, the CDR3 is TGCGCCAGCACGGCAGGGGGACACAATGAGCAGTTCTTC. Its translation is CASTAGGHNEQFF.

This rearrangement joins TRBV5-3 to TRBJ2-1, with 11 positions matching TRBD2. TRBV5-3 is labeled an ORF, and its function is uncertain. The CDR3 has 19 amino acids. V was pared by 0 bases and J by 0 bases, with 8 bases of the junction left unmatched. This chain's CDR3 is CARSLAWTSGFSSYNEQFF. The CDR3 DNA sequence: TGTGCCAGAAGCTTGGCCTGGACTAGCGGGTTCAGCTCCTACAATGAGCAGTTCTTC.

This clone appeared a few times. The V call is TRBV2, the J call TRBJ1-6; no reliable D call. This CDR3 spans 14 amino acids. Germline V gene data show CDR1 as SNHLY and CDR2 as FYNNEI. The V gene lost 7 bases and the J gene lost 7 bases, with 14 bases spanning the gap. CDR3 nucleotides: TGTGCCAGCACAGTTATCCAATCAAATTCACCCCTCCACTTT. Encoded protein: CASTVIQSNSPLHF.

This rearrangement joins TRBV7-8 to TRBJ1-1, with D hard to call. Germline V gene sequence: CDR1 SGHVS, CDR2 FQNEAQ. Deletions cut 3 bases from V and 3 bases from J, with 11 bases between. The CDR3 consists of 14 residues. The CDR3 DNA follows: TGTGCCAGCAGCTTTCCCACCGGGGACACTGAAGCTTTCTTT. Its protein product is CASSFPTGDTEAFF. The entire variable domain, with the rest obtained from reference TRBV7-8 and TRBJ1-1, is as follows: GAGVSQSPRYKVAKRGQDVALRCDPISGHVSLFWYQQALGQGPEFLTYFQNEAQLDKSGLPSDRFFAERPEGSVSTLKIQRTQQEDSAVYLCASSFPTGDTEAFFGQGTRLTVV.

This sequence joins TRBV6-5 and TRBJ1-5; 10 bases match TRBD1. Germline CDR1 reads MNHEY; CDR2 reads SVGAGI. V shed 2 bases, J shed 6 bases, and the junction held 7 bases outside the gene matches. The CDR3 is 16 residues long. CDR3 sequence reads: CASSYSWDRGPQPQHF. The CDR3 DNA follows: TGTGCCAGCAGTTACAGCTGGGACAGGGGACCTCAGCCCCAGCATTTT.

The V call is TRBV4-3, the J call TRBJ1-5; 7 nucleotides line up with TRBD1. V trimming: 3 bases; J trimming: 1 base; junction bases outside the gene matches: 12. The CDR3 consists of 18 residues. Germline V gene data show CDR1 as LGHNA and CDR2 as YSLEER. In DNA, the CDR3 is TGCGCCAGCAGCCAGGCTCCCGTCGGGACAGCCAGCAATCAGCCCCAGCATTTT. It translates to CASSQAPVGTASNQPQHF.

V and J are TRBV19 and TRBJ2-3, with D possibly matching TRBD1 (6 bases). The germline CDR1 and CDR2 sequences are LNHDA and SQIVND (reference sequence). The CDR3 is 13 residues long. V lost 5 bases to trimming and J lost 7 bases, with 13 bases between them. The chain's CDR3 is CASSPGHRNTQYF. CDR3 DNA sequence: TGTGCCAGTAGTCCGGGACATCGGAATACGCAGTATTTT.

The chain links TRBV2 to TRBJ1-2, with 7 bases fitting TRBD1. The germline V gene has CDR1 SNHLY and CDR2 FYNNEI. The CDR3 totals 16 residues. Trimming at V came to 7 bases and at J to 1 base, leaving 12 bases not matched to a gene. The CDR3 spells CASKEETGHFNYGYTF. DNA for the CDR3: TGTGCCAGCAAGGAGGAGACAGGGCATTTTAACTATGGCTACACCTTC.

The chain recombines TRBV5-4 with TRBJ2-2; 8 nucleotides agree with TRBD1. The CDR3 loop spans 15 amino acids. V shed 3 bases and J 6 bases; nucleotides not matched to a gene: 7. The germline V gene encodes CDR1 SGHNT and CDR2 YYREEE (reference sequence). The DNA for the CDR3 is TGTGCCAGCAGCTCTCAGGGGGCAAGAGCCGGGGAGCTGTTTTTT. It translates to CASSSQGARAGELFF. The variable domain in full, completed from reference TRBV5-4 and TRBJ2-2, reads ETGVTQSPTHLIKTRGQQVTLRCSSQSGHNTVSWYQQALGQGPQFIFQYYREEENGRGNFPPRFSGLQFPNYSSELNVNALELDDSALYLCASSSQGARAGELFFGEGSRLTVL.

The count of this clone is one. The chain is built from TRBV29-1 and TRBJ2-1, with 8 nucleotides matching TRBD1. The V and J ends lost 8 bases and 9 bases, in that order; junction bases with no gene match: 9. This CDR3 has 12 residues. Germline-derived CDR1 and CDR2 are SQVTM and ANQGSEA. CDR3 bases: TGCAGCATCCGGACAGGGATGGCTGAGCAGTTCTTC. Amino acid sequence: CSIRTGMAEQFF.

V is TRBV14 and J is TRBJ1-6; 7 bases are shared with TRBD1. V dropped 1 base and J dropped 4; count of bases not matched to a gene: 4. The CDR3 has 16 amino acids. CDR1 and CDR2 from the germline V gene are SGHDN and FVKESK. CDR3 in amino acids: CASSQVTGMYNSPLHF. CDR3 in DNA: TGTGCCAGCAGCCAAGTGACAGGGATGTATAATTCACCCCTCCACTTT.

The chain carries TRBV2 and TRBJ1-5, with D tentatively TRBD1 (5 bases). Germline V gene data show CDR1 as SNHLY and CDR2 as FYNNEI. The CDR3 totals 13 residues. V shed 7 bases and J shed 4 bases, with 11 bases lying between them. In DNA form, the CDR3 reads TGTGCCAGCACCAGGGTAGGGAATCAGCCCCAGCATTTT. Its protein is CASTRVGNQPQHF.

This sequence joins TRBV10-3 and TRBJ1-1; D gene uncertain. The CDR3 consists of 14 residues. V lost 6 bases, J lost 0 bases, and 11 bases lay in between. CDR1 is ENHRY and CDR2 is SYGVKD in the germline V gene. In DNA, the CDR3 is TGTGCCATCAGGCGCAGGATGATGAACACTGAAGCTTTCTTT. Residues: CAIRRRMMNTEAFF.

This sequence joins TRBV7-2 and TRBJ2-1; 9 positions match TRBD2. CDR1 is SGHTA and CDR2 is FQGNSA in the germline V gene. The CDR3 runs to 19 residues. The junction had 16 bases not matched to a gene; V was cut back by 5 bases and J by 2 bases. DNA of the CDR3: TGTGCCAGCAGCCGGACCCGGGGGGCGGGAGGGCGGCCCTACAATGAGCAGTTCTTC. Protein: CASSRTRGAGGRPYNEQFF.

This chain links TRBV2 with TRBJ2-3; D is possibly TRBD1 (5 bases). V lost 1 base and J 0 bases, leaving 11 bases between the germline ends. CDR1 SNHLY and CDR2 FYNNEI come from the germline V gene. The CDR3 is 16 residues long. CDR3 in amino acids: CASSEEGLTSTDTQYF. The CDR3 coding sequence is TGTGCCAGCAGTGAAGAGGGGTTGACTAGCACAGATACGCAGTATTTT. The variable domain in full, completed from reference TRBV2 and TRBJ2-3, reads EPEVTQTPSHQVTQMGQEVILRCVPISNHLYFYWYRQILGQKVEFLVSFYNNEISEKSEIFDDQFSVERPDGSNFTLKIRSTKLEDSAMYFCASSEEGLTSTDTQYFGPGTRLTVL.

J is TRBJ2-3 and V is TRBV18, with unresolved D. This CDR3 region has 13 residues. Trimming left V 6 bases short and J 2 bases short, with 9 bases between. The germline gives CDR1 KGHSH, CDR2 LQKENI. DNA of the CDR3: TGTGCCAGCTCGCTTTCTAACACAGATACGCAGTATTTT. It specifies CASSLSNTDTQYF.

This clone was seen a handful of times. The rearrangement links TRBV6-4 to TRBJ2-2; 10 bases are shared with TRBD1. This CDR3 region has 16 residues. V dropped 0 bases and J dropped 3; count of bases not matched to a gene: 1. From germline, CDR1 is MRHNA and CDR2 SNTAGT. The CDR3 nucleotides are TGTGCCAGCAGTGACTCGGACAGGGGGGACACCGGGGAGCTGTTTTTT. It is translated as CASSDSDRGDTGELFF.

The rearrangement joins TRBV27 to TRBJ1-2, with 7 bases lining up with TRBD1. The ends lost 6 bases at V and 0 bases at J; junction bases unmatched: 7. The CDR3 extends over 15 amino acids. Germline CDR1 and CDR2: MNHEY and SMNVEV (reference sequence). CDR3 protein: CASSVGTAPNYGYTF. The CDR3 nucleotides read TGTGCCAGCAGCGTCGGGACAGCACCTAACTATGGCTACACCTTC.